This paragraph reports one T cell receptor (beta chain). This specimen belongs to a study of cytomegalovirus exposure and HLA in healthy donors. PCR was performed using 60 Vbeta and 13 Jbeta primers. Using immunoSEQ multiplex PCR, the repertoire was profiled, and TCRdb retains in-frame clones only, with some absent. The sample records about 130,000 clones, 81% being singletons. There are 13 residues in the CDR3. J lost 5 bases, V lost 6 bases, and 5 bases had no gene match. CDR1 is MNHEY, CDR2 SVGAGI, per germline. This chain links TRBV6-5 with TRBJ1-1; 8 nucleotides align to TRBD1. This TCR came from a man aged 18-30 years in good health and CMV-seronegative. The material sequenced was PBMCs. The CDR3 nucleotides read TGTGCCAGCAGCCGCCAGGGGGCGACTGAAGCTTTCTTT. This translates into CASSRQGATEAFF.